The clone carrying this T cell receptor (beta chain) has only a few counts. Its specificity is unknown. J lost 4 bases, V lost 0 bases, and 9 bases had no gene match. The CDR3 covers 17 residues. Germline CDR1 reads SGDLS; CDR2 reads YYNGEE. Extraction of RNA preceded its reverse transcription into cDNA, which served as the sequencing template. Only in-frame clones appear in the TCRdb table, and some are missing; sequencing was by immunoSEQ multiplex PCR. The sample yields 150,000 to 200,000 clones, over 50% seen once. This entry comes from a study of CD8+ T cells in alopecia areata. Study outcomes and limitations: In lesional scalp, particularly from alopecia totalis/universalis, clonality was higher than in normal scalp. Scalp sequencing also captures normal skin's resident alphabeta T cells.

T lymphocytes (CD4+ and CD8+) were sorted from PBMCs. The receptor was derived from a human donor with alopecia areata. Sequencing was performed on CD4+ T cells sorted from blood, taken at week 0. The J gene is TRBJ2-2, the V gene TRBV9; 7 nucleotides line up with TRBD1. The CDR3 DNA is TGTGCCAGCAGCGTAGGACAGGGTGCGCTCCGCACCGGGGAGCTGTTTTTT. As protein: CASSVGQGALRTGELFF.